This T cell receptor beta chain originates from a study of stem cell transplantation in POMP-related autoinflammatory disease. As for the study in general: Hypothesis: faulty thymoproteasomes impair CD8+ T-cell selection, skewing TRB repertoires.

The method was immunoSEQ multiplex PCR; TCRdb's version includes in-frame clones alone and lacks a portion of them. Of tens of thousands of clones listed, more than 75% are singletons. Study-level findings and limits: PRAID patients trended toward lower TRB diversity and higher clonality in all analyzed T-cell subsets.

The CDR3 is 18 amino acids. With 4 bases clipped from V and 5 bases from J, the junction kept 9 bases outside the gene matches. CDR1 and CDR2 from the germline V gene are MNHEY and SMNVEV (reference sequence). PRAID featured prominent immunodeficiency. A remark on this clone: The antigen is not known.

V and J are TRBV27 and TRBJ2-2, with 14 bases fitting TRBD2. This TCR was sampled from a human patient with POMP-related autoinflammation and immune dysregulation (PRAID). Some T cells may be graft donor cells. This specimen was CD4+ T cells from PBMCs, taken after stem cell transplantation. CDR3 in DNA: TGTGCCAGCAGTTACCCGGGACTAGCGGGAGAAAAGACCGGGGAGCTGTTTTTT. This encodes CASSYPGLAGEKTGELFF.